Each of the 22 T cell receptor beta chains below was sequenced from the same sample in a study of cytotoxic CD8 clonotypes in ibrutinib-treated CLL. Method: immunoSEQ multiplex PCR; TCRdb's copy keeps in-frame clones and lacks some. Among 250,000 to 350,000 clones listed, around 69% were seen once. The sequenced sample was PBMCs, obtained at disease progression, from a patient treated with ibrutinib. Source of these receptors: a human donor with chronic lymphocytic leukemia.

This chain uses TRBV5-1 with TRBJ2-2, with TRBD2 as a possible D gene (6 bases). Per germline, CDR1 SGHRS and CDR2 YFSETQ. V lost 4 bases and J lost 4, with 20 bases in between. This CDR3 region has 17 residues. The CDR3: CASSETGTSGGTGELFF. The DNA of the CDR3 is TGCGCCAGCAGCGAAACTGGGACCTCCGGGGGCACCGGGGAGCTGTTTTTT.

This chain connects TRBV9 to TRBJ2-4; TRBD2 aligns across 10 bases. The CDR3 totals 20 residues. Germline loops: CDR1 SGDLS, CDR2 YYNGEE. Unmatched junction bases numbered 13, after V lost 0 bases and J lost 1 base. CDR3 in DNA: TGTGCCAGCAGCGTAGGAGGGACTAGCGAGTGGAGTGGCGCCAAAAACATTCAGTACTTC. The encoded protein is CASSVGGTSEWSGAKNIQYF.

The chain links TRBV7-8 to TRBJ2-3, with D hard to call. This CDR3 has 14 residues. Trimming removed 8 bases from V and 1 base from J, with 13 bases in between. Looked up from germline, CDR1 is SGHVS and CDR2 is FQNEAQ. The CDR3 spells CASGVRLGTDTQYF. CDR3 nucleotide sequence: TGTGCCAGCGGGGTTCGACTTGGCACAGATACGCAGTATTTT.

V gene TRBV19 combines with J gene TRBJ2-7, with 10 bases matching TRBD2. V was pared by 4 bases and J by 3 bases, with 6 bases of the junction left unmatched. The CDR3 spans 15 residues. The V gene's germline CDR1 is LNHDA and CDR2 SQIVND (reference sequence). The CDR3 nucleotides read TGTGCCAGTAGTAGCGGACTAGCGGCCCGCTACGAGCAGTACTTC. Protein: CASSSGLAARYEQYF. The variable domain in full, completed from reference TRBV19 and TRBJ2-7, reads DGGITQSPKYLFRKEGQNVTLSCEQNLNHDAMYWYRQDPGQGLRLIYYSQIVNDFQKGDIAEGYSVSREKKESFPLTVTSAQKNPTAFYLCASSSGLAARYEQYFGPGTRLTVT.

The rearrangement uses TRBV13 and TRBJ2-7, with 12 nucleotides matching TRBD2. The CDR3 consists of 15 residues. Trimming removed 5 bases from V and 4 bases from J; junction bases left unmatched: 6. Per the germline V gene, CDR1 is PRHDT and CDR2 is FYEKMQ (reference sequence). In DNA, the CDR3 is TGTGCCAGCAGCCGCCGGACTAGCGGGGCGTACGAGCAGTACTTC. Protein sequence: CASSRRTSGAYEQYF.

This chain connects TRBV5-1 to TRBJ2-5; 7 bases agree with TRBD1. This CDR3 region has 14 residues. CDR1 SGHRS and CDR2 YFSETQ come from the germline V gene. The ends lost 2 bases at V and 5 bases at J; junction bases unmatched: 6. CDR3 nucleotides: TGCGCCAGCAGCTTTAAGGGGGCGTCGGAGACCCAGTACTTC. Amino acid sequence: CASSFKGASETQYF.

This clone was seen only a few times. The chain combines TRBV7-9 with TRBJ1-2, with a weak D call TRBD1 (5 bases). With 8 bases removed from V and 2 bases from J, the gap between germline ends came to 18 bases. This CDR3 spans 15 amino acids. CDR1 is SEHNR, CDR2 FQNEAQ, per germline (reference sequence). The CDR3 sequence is CASDEQERGNYGYTF. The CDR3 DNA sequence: TGTGCCAGCGATGAACAGGAAAGGGGAAACTATGGCTACACCTTC. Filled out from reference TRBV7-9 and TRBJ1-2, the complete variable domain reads DTGVSQNPRHKITKRGQNVTFRCDPISEHNRLYWYRQTLGQGPEFLTYFQNEAQLEKSRLLSDRFSAERPKGSFSTLEIQRTEQGDSAMYLCASDEQERGNYGYTFGSGTRLTVV.

CDR3 region: CASSLSVRIAYNEQFF. The CDR3 region has the DNA TGTGCCAGCAGTTTAAGTGTCAGAATAGCCTACAATGAGCAGTTCTTC. The rearrangement links TRBV28 to TRBJ2-1; D gene ambiguous. Germline V gene lookup returns CDR1 MDHEN and CDR2 SYDVKM. V gave up 2 bases and J gave up 2 bases, with 13 bases separating them. This CDR3 is 16 amino acids long.

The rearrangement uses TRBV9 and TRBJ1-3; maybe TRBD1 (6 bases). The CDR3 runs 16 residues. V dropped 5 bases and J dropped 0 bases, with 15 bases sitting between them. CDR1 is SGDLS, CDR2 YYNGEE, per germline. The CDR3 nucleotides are TGTGCCAGCAGTGAAAACAGGGTCCTCTCTGGAAACACCATATATTTT. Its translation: CASSENRVLSGNTIYF.

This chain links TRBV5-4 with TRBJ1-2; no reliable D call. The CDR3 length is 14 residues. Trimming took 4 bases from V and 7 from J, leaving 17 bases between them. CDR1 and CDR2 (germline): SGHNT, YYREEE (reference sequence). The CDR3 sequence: CASSHVLGSRGYTF. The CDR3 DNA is TGTGCCAGCAGCCACGTTCTCGGCAGTCGTGGCTACACCTTC.

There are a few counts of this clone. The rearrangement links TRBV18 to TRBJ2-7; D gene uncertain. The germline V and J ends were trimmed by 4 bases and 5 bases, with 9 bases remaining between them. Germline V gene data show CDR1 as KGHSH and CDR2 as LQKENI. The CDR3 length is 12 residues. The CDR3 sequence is CASSLLPHEQYF. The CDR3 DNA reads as TGTGCCAGCTCACTCCTTCCCCACGAGCAGTACTTC.

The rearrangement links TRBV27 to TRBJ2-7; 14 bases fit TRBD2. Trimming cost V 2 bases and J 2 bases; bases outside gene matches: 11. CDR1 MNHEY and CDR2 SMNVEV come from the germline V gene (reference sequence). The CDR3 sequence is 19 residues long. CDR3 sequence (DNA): TGTGCCAGCAGTTTACGCAACGGACTAGCGGGAGGCACCGCCTACGAGCAGTACTTC. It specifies CASSLRNGLAGGTAYEQYF.

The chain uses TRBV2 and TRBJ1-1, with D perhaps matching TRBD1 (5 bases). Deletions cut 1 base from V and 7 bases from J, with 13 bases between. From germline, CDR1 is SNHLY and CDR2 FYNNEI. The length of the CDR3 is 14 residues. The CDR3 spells CASSEGGRVGEAFF. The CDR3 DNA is TGTGCCAGCAGTGAAGGGGGCAGGGTGGGTGAAGCTTTCTTT.

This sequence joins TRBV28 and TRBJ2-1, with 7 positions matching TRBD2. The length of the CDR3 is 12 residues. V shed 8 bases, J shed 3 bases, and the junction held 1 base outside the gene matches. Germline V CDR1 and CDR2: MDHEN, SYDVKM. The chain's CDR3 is CASAGVYNEQFF. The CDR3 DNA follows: TGTGCCAGCGCGGGAGTCTACAATGAGCAGTTCTTC. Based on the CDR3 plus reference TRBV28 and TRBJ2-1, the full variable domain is DVKVTQSSRYLVKRTGEKVFLECVQDMDHENMFWYRQDPGLGLRLIYFSYDVKMKEKGDIPEGYSVSREKKERFSLILESASTNQTSMYLCASAGVYNEQFFGPGTRLTVL.

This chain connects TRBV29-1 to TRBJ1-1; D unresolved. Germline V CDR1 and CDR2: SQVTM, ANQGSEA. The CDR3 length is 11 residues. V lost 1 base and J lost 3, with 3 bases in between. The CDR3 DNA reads TGCAGCGTTGAAGTTTACACTGAAGCTTTCTTT. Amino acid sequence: CSVEVYTEAFF.

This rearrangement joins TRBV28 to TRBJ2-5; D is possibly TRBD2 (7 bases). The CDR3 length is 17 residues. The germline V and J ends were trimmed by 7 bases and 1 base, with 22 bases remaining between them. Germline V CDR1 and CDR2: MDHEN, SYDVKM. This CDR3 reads CASNFPGASGPQETQYF. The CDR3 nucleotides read TGTGCCAGCAACTTCCCGGGGGCTAGCGGCCCCCAAGAGACCCAGTACTTC.

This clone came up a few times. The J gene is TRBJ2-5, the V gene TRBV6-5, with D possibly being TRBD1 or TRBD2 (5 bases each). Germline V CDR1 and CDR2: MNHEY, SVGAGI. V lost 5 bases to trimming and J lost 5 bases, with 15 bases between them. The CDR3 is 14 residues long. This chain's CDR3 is CASSRPGPGETQYF. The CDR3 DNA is TGTGCCAGCAGTCGCCCGGGGCCAGGGGAGACCCAGTACTTC.

The CDR3 sequence: CASRLSGRTYEQYF. In nucleotides, the CDR3 is TGTGCCAGCAGACTTAGCGGGAGAACCTACGAGCAGTACTTC. J is TRBJ2-7 and V is TRBV13, with TRBD2 matching over 9 bases. This CDR3 region has 14 residues. The V segment lost 6 bases and the J segment 2 bases; nucleotides outside the gene matches: 5. Per germline, CDR1 PRHDT and CDR2 FYEKMQ (reference sequence).

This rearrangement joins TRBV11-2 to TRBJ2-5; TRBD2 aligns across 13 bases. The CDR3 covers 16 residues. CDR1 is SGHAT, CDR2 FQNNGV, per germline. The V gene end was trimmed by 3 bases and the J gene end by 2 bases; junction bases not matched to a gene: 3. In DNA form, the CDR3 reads TGTGCCAGCAGCTTCCGGGGACTAGCGGGGCAAGAGACCCAGTACTTC. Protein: CASSFRGLAGQETQYF. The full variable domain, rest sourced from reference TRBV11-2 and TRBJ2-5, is EAGVAQSPRYKIIEKRQSVAFWCNPISGHATLYWYQQILGQGPKLLIQFQNNGVVDDSQLPKDRFSAERLKGVDSTLKIQPAKLEDSAVYLCASSFRGLAGQETQYFGPGTRLLVL.

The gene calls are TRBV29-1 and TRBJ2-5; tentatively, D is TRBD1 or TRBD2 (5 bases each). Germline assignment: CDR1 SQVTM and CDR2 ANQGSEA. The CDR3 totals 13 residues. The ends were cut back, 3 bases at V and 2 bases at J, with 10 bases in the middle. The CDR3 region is CSVEGRAQETQYF. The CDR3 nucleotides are TGCAGCGTTGAGGGGCGGGCTCAAGAGACCCAGTACTTC.

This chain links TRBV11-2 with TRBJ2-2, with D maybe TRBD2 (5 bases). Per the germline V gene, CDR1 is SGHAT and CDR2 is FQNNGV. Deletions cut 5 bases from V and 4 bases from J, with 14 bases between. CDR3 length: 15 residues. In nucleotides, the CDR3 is TGTGCCAGCAGCCGACGGATGAGGGCCACCGGGGAGCTGTTTTTT. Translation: CASSRRMRATGELFF.

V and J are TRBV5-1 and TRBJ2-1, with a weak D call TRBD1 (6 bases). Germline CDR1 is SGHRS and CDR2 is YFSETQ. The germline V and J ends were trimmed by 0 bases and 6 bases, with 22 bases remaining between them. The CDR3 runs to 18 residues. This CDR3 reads CASSLDTGHILVGNEQFF. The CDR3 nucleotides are TGCGCCAGCAGCTTGGATACGGGACACATTTTAGTTGGCAATGAGCAGTTCTTC.